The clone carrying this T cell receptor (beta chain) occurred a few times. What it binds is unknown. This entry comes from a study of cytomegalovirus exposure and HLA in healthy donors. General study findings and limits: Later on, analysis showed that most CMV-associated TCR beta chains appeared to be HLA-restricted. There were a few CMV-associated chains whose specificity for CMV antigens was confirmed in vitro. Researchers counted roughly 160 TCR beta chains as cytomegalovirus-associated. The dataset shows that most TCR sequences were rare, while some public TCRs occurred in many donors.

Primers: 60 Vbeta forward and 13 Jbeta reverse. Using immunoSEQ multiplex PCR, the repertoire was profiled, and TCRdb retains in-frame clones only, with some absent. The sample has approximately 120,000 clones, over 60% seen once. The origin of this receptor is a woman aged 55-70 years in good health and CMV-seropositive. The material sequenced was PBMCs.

CDR3 sequence (DNA): TGTGCCACCAGTAGGGCGCGGGACACTGAAGCTTTCTTT. Encoded protein: CATSRARDTEAFF. J is TRBJ1-1 and V is TRBV15; D is undetermined. The V gene's germline CDR1 is LNHNV and CDR2 YYDKDF (reference sequence). Trimming took off 6 bases at V and 3 bases at J, with 11 bases between the two ends. The CDR3 extends over 13 amino acids.